The 14 T cell receptor beta chains reported below all come from one sample, sequenced in a study of monozygotic twins with cystic fibrosis (dated by TCRdb to the early 2020s). The library was produced with the immunoSEQ multiplex PCR assay. The immuneACCESS repertoire file appears here via TCRdb, limited to in-frame rearrangements. These files lack a portion of the clones; in checked studies, under half of the deficit traces to unresolved V genes, and the cause of the others is not known. A total of about 35,000 clones appear in this sample, just over 65% of them only once. The ten largest clones represent approximately 0.8% of the sample. Material: blood. These receptors originate from a girl between 10 and 17 years old with cystic fibrosis.

This chain links TRBV4-1 with TRBJ2-1; tentative D call: TRBD2 (5 bases). Germline lookup yields CDR1 MGHRA and CDR2 YSYEKL. The V and J ends lost 1 base and 5 bases respectively, with 12 bases between them. This CDR3 has 15 residues. In DNA form, the CDR3 reads TGCGCCAGCAGCCAAGTGTTATCGGGAAACAATGAGCAGTTCTTC. This gives the protein CASSQVLSGNNEQFF.

The chain couples TRBV7-2 to TRBJ1-2; D possibly corresponds to TRBD1 (6 bases). The CDR3 loop spans 15 amino acids. Germline values: CDR1 SGHTA, CDR2 FQGNSA. V shed 5 bases and J shed 7 bases, with 20 bases lying between them. In nucleotides, the CDR3 is TGTGCCAGCAGCCAAGTCGGGGGCGAAAGCTCTGGCTACACCTTC. Its translation is CASSQVGGESSGYTF.

The sample holds a few counts of this clone. This chain joins TRBV7-2 and TRBJ2-7, with 7 positions matching TRBD2. Trimming removed 8 bases from V and 3 bases from J; junction bases left unmatched: 4. This CDR3 has 12 amino acids. Germline V CDR1 and CDR2: SGHTA, FQGNSA. The DNA of the CDR3 is TGTGCCAGCGGCGGGAGAGGCTACGAGCAGTACTTC. This translates into CASGGRGYEQYF.

This sequence joins TRBV5-1 and TRBJ2-3; D unresolved. The germline V gene encodes CDR1 SGHRS and CDR2 YFSETQ. The CDR3 has 15 residues. Trimming left V 7 bases short and J 2 bases short, with 17 bases between. DNA of the CDR3: TGCGCCAGCGCCTCCGGACGAGAGGTCACAGATACGCAGTATTTT. Amino acid sequence: CASASGREVTDTQYF.

J is TRBJ1-2 and V is TRBV19; D is perhaps TRBD1 (6 bases). The length of the CDR3 is 16 residues. CDR1 and CDR2 from the germline V gene are LNHDA and SQIVND (reference sequence). V lost 5 bases and J 2 bases, leaving 18 bases between the germline ends. The CDR3 DNA reads TGTGCCAGTAGTCCCTCGGTGACAGGCCGGAACTATGGCTACACCTTC. It is translated as CASSPSVTGRNYGYTF.

This chain links TRBV19 with TRBJ2-4; 8 nucleotides line up with TRBD1. CDR1 and CDR2 (germline): LNHDA, SQIVND (reference sequence). This CDR3 is 17 amino acids long. Trimming took 5 bases from V and 0 from J; bases not matched to a gene: 9. CDR3 amino acids: CASSLRTGPLAKNIQYF. The CDR3 nucleotides read TGTGCCAGTAGTCTTCGGACAGGGCCACTAGCCAAAAACATTCAGTACTTC. The entire variable domain, with the rest obtained from reference TRBV19 and TRBJ2-4, is as follows: DGGITQSPKYLFRKEGQNVTLSCEQNLNHDAMYWYRQDPGQGLRLIYYSQIVNDFQKGDIAEGYSVSREKKESFPLTVTSAQKNPTAFYLCASSLRTGPLAKNIQYFGAGTRLSVL.

This chain uses TRBV6-1 with TRBJ1-4; D ambiguous. The V end was cut by 3 bases, the J end by 8 bases, with 19 bases between. CDR3 length: 16 residues. Germline CDR1 reads MNHNS; CDR2 reads SASEGT. CDR3 region: CASSELKRQSGEKLFF. The CDR3 DNA reads as TGTGCCAGCAGTGAGCTGAAGCGGCAGTCAGGCGAAAAACTGTTTTTT.

V gene TRBV7-9 combines with J gene TRBJ2-5; 7 bases match TRBD1. The CDR3 loop spans 15 amino acids. After removal of 5 bases from V and 0 bases from J, the junction contained 6 bases not matched to a gene. Germline CDR1 and CDR2: SEHNR and FQNEAQ (reference sequence). CDR3 in DNA: TGTGCCAGCAGCCGCTGGGGGACAGACCAAGAGACCCAGTACTTC. The encoded protein is CASSRWGTDQETQYF.

This clone was seen a few times. The rearrangement uses TRBV12-5 and TRBJ2-5; D might be TRBD1 or TRBD2, each matching 6 bases. Germline-derived CDR1 and CDR2 are LGHNT and FRNRAP. The CDR3 covers 12 residues. With 8 bases removed from V and 5 bases from J, the gap between germline ends came to 12 bases. The CDR3 sequence is CASMGGEETQYF. CDR3 nucleotide sequence: TGTGCTAGTATGGGGGGCGAGGAGACCCAGTACTTC.

This chain joins TRBV7-2 and TRBJ2-4; either TRBD1 or TRBD2 may supply D (5 bases each). The CDR3 contains 17 residues. Germline values: CDR1 SGHTA, CDR2 FQGNSA. V was trimmed by 4 bases and J by 0 bases, leaving 16 bases between them. The chain's CDR3 is CASSSRGTELAKNIQYF. The CDR3 DNA follows: TGTGCCAGCAGCTCGAGAGGGACGGAGCTAGCCAAAAACATTCAGTACTTC.

The chain couples TRBV5-1 to TRBJ2-1, with D tentatively TRBD2 (6 bases). The V and J ends lost 4 bases and 8 bases respectively, with 16 bases between them. CDR1 and CDR2 (germline): SGHRS, YFSETQ. CDR3 length equals 14 residues. In DNA, the CDR3 is TGCGCCAGCAGCCCGAGCCCTAGCGCCGATGAGCAGTTCTTC. It translates to CASSPSPSADEQFF.

This clone was detected once. The chain joins TRBV5-1 to TRBJ1-2; 8 nucleotides line up with TRBD1. There are 13 residues in the CDR3. Germline loops: CDR1 SGHRS, CDR2 YFSETQ. J was trimmed by 5 bases and V by 7 bases; bases with no gene match: 7. CDR3 amino acids: CASGPGQAYGYTF. The CDR3 nucleotides read TGCGCCAGCGGTCCGGGACAGGCTTATGGCTACACCTTC. The entire variable domain, with the rest obtained from reference TRBV5-1 and TRBJ1-2, is as follows: KAGVTQTPRYLIKTRGQQVTLSCSPISGHRSVSWYQQTPGQGLQFLFEYFSETQRNKGNFPGRFSGRQFSNSRSEMNVSTLELGDSALYLCASGPGQAYGYTFGSGTRLTVV.

The rearrangement links TRBV4-3 to TRBJ1-2, with 7 bases fitting TRBD1. The CDR3 totals 17 residues. V lost 1 base to trimming and J lost 0 bases; unmatched junction nucleotides: 8. Looked up from germline, CDR1 is LGHNA and CDR2 is YSLEER. CDR3 sequence reads: CASSQGLGQSANYGYTF. In nucleotides, the CDR3 is TGCGCCAGCAGCCAAGGGTTGGGACAGTCAGCTAACTATGGCTACACCTTC.

The CDR3 loop reads CAWNDGTGSLFGEKLFF. The CDR3 nucleotides read TGTGCCTGGAACGATGGTACAGGGTCGCTTTTTGGGGAAAAACTGTTTTTT. The chain uses TRBV30 and TRBJ1-4; D perhaps matches TRBD1 (6 bases). This CDR3 contains 17 residues. The germline V gene encodes CDR1 GTSNPN and CDR2 SVGIG (reference sequence). Trimming removed 4 bases at V and 8 bases at J, with 26 bases between.